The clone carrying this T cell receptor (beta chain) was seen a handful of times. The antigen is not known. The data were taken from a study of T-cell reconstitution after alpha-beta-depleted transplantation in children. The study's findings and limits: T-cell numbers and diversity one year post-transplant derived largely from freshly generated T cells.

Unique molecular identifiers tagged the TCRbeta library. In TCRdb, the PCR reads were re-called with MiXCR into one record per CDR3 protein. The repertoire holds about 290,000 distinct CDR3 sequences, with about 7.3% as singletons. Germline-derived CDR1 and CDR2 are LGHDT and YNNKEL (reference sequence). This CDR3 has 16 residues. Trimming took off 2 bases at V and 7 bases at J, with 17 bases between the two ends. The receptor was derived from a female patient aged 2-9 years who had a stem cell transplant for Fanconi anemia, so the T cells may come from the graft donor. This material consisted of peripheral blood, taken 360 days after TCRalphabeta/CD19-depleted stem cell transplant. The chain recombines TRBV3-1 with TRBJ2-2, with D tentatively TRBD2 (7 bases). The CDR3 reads CASSQLGGGPFGELFF. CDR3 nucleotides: TGTGCCAGCAGCCAATTGGGCGGGGGCCCGTTCGGGGAGCTGTTTTTT.